This paragraph covers one T cell receptor beta chain sequence. Its antigen is not known. Losses at the gene ends were 4 bases for V and 4 bases for J; bases not matched to a gene: 9. The germline V gene encodes CDR1 SGHRS and CDR2 YFSETQ. The CDR3 contains 15 residues. The data belong to a study of a mutant IDH1 vaccine in newly diagnosed glioma. Study as a whole: Earlier care involved radiotherapy, temozolomide, or both, and the majority received both.

Specified time point: week 47, end of study. Vaccination used 300 ug of mutant IDH1 20-mer peptide per dose, with topical imiquimod. In weeks 1, 3, 5, 7, 11, 15, 19 and 23, patients were immunized, eight times in all. Donors had new IDH1-mutant astrocytomas of WHO grade 3 or 4 (ATRX-lost). This table comes from immunoSEQ multiplex PCR, and its TCRdb copy is limited to in-frame clones, with some not included. Of about 34,000 clones in the sample, about 86% were seen once. Study-level results: Across multiple MHC alleles, over 90% of patients had vaccine-induced responses.

Sequencing used PBMCs, obtained from a glioma patient whose treatment included an IDH1 peptide vaccine. The V gene is TRBV5-1, the J gene TRBJ1-2, with TRBD1 matching over 8 bases. The sequence came from a woman younger than 45 with glioma. The CDR3 bases are TGCGCCAGCAGCCAAGCGGGACAGGCCATCTATGGCTACACCTTC. This gives the protein CASSQAGQAIYGYTF.